Following are 3 T cell receptor beta chains from one sample sequenced in a study of blood T cells in healthy people across ages. Next came a second PCR, run for about 7 to 12 cycles, which used a sample-barcoded 5' primer along with a J-beta primer mix. TCRdb reprocessed the 5' RACE reads with MiXCR, giving one entry per CDR3 protein. The table records around 790,000 distinct CDR3 sequences, around 43% of them present only once. Material for sequencing was blood. The receptor set was obtained from a man aged 55 to 69 in good health.

The V call is TRBV20-1, the J call TRBJ1-2; D gene ambiguous. The V gene's germline CDR1 is DFQATT and CDR2 SNEGSKA (reference sequence). Trimming removed 4 bases from V and 5 bases from J, with 20 bases in between. The CDR3 spans 15 residues. The CDR3 spells CSATEGTGSLYGYTF. Written as DNA, the CDR3 is TGCAGTGCTACGGAAGGTACGGGTAGCCTTTATGGCTACACCTTC.

The chain couples TRBV9 to TRBJ2-2; D is undetermined. The CDR3 has 15 amino acids. V lost 0 bases, J lost 0 bases, and 6 bases lay in between. Germline V CDR1 and CDR2: SGDLS, YYNGEE. CDR3 in amino acids: CASSVADPNTGELFF. CDR3 nucleotides: TGTGCCAGCAGCGTAGCGGACCCGAACACCGGGGAGCTGTTTTTT.

The table lists this clonotype with a few counts. The V and J genes are TRBV11-2 and TRBJ1-2; tentatively, D is TRBD1 (5 bases). V was cut by 5 bases and J by 3 bases, with 16 bases left in between. CDR1 and CDR2 (germline): SGHAT, FQNNGV. The CDR3 extends over 15 amino acids. CDR3 sequence (DNA): TGTGCCAGCAGCCCACTTCGGGACGGATACTATGGCTACACCTTC. Translated, it gives CASSPLRDGYYGYTF.